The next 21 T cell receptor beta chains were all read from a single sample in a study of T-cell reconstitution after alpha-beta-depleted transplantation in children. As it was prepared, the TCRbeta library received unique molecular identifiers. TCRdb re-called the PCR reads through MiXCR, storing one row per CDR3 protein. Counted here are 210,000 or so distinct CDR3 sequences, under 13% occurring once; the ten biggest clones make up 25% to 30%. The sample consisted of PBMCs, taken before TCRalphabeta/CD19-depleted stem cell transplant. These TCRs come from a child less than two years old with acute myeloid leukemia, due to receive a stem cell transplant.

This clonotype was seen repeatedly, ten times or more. CDR3 nucleotide sequence: TGTGCCAGCAGTTACTCGATCGCCAGGGGATATGGCTACACCTTC. As protein: CASSYSIARGYGYTF. The chain uses TRBV6-5 and TRBJ1-2; tentative D call: TRBD1 (6 bases). Germline CDR1 MNHEY, CDR2 SVGAGI. Trimming removed 0 bases at V and 5 bases at J, with 13 bases between. The CDR3 totals 15 residues.

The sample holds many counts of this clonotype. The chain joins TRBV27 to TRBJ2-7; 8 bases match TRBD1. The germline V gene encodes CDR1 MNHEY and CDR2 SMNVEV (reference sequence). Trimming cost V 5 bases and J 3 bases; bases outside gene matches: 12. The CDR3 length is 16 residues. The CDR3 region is CASSPGTGTSVYEQYF. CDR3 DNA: TGTGCCAGCAGTCCGGGGACAGGAACGTCGGTCTACGAGCAGTACTTC.

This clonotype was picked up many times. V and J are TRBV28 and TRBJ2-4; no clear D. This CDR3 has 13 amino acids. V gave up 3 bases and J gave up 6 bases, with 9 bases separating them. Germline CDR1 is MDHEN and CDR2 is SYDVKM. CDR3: CASSLVSLNIQYF. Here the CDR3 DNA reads TGTGCCAGCAGTTTGGTCAGTTTAAACATTCAGTACTTC.

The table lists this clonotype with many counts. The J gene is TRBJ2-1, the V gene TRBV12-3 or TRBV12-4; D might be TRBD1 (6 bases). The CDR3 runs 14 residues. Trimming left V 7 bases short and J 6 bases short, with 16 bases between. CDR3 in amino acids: CASIQGYSVNEQFF. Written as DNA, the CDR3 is TGTGCCAGCATACAGGGTTACTCAGTCAATGAGCAGTTCTTC.

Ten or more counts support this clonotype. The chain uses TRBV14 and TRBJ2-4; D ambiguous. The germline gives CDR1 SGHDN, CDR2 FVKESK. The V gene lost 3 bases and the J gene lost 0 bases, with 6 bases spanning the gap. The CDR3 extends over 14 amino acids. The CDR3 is CASSQSLAKNIQYF. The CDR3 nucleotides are TGTGCCAGCAGCCAGAGTCTAGCCAAAAACATTCAGTACTTC.

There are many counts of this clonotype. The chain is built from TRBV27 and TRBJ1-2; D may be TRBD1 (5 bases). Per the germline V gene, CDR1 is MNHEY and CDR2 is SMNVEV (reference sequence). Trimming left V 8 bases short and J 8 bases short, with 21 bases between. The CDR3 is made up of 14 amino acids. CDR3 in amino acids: CASHFSGGGRGYTF. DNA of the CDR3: TGTGCCAGCCACTTCTCGGGGGGAGGGCGAGGCTACACCTTC.

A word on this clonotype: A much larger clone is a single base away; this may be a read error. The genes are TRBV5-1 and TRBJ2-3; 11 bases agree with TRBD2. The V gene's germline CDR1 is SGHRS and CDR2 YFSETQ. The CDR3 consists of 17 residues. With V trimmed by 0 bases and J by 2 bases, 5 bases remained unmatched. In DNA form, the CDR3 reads TGCGCCAGCAGCTTGGCCATAGCGGGAGGGTTCACAGATACGCAGTATTTT. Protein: CASSLAIAGGFTDTQYF.

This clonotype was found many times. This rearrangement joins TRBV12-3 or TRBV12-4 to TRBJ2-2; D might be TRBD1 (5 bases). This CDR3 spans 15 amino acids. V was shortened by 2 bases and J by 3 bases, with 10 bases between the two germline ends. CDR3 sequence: CASSLRPRDTGELFF. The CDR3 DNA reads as TGTGCCAGCAGTTTAAGACCCAGGGACACCGGGGAGCTGTTTTTT.

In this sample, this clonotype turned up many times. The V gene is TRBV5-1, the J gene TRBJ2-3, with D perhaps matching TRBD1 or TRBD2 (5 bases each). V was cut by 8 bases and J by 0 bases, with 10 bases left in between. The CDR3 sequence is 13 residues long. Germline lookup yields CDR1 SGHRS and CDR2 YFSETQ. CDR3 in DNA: TGCGCCAGACCGAGGGGTAGCACAGATACGCAGTATTTT. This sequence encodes CARPRGSTDTQYF.

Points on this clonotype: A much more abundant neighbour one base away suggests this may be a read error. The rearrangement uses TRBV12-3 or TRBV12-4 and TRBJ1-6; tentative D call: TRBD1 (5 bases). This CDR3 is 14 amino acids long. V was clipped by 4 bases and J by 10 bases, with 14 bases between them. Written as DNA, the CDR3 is TGTGCCAGCAGTTGGGGGATAGGGGAATCACCCCTCCACTTT. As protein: CASSWGIGESPLHF.

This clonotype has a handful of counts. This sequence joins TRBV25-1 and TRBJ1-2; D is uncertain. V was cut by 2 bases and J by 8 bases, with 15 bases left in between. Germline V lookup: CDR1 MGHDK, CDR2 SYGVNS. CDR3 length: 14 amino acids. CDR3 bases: TGTGCCAGCAGTGAACGTTCGTCCCGATGGGGCTACACCTTC. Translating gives CASSERSSRWGYTF.

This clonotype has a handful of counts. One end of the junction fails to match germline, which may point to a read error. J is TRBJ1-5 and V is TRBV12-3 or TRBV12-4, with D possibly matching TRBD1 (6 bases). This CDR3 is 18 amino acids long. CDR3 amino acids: CARSAPSMGGRENQPQHF. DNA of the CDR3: TGTGCCCGCAGCGCCCCTTCCATGGGGGGGCGGGAAAATCAGCCCCAGCATTTT.

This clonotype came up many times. The CDR3 region is CASSFQGVPTYEQYF. For the CDR3, the DNA is TGTGCCAGCAGCTTCCAGGGAGTACCGACCTACGAGCAGTACTTC. This rearrangement joins TRBV11-2 to TRBJ2-7; TRBD1 or TRBD2 may be the D gene (5 bases each). Germline lookup yields CDR1 SGHAT and CDR2 FQNNGV. Trimming took off 3 bases at V and 2 bases at J, with 14 bases between the two ends. The CDR3 totals 15 residues.

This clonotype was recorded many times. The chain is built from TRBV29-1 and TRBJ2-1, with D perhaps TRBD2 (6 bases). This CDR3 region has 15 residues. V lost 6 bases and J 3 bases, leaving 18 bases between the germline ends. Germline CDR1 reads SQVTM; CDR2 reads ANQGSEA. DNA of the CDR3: TGCAGCGTCGTGAATTGGGGGACTGGCTACAATGAGCAGTTCTTC. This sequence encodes CSVVNWGTGYNEQFF.

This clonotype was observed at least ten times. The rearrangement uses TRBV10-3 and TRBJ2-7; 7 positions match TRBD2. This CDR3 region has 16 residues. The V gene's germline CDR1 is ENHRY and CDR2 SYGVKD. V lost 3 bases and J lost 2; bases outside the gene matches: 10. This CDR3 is CAISEPTSARPYEQYF. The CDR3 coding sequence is TGTGCCATCAGTGAACCTACTAGCGCGAGACCCTACGAGCAGTACTTC.

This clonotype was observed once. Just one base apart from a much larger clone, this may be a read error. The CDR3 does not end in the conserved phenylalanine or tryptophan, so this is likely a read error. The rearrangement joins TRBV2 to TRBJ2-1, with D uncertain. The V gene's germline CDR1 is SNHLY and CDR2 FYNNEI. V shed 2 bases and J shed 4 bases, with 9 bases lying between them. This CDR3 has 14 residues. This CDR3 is CASSEIPVYNEQFL. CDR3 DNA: TGTGCCAGCAGTGAAATCCCGGTATACAATGAGCAGTTCTTG.

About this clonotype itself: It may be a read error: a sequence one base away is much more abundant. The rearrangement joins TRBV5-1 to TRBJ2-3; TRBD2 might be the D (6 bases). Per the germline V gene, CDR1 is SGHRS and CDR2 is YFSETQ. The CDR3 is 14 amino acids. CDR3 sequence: CAGSLGEEADTQYF. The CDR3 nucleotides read TGCGCCGGCAGCTTGGGGGAGGAAGCAGATACGCAGTATTTT.

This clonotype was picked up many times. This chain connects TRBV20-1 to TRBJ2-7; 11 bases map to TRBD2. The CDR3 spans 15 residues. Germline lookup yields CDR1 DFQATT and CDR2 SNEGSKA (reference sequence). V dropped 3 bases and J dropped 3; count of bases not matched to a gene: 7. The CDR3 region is CSARNSGTSGYEQYF. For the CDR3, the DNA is TGCAGTGCTAGGAATAGCGGGACTAGCGGCTACGAGCAGTACTTC.

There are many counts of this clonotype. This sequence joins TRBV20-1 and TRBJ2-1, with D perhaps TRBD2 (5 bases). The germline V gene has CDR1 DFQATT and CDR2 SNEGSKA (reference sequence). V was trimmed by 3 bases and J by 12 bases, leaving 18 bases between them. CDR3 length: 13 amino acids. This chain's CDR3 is CSASNPSYSVQFF. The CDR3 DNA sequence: TGCAGTGCTAGCAATCCTAGTTATAGCGTGCAGTTCTTC.

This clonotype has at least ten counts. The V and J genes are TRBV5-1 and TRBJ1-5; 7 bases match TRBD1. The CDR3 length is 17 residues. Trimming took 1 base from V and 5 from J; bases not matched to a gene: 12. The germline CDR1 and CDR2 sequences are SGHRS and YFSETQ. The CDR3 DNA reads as TGCGCCAGCAGCTTGTCGGCCTGGCGGCAGGGGGATCAGCCCCAGCATTTT. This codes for CASSLSAWRQGDQPQHF.

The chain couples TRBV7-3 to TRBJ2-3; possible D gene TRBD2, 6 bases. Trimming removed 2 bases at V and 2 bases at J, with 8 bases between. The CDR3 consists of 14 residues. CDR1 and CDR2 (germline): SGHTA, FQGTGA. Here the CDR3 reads CASSLGGATDTQYF. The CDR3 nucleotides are TGTGCCAGCAGCTTAGGAGGGGCCACAGATACGCAGTATTTT.